This entry lists 8 T cell receptor beta chains sequenced from one sample in a study of molecular identifiers for immune sequencing clone quantification. Each CDR3 protein is one row after TCRdb ran MiXCR on the PCR reads. Of hundreds of thousands of distinct CDR3 sequences detected, about 20% appear once; the ten largest clones hold approximately 0.9%. Sequencing was performed on naive CD8+ T cells from blood, with Jurkat cell RNA spiked in. Documented subset: FACS-sorted CD8+CD4-CCR7+CD45RA+ naive T cells. The receptors derive from a human donor in good health. Some libraries in this study had Jurkat cell RNA spiked in.

The CDR3 nucleotides read TGTGCCAGCAGTTTAGAGGGGTCGGGCAATGAGCAGTTCTTC. As protein: CASSLEGSGNEQFF. The chain recombines TRBV27 with TRBJ2-1; the D gene could be TRBD1 or TRBD2 (5 bases each). In germline, CDR1 is MNHEY, CDR2 SMNVEV (reference sequence). V shed 2 bases and J shed 6 bases, with 11 bases lying between them. The CDR3 extends over 14 amino acids.

Comment on this clonotype: Since a much larger clone is just one base distant, this may be a read error. The chain employs TRBV7-6 and TRBJ2-1; perhaps TRBD2 as D (6 bases). V shed 5 bases and J shed 6 bases, with 14 bases lying between them. There are 14 residues in the CDR3. CDR1 and CDR2 (germline): SGHVS, FNYEAQ. Written as DNA, the CDR3 is TGTGCCAGCAGCCTTATGGCGGGGTGCAATGAGCAGTTCTTC. Its translation: CASSLMAGCNEQFF.

About this clonotype itself: It may be a read error: a sequence one base away is much more abundant. V and J are TRBV20-1 and TRBJ2-7, with TRBD2 identical over 7 bases. With V trimmed by 4 bases and J by 9 bases, 9 bases remained unmatched. CDR1 is DFQATT and CDR2 is SNEGSKA in the germline V gene (reference sequence). The CDR3 has 12 amino acids. CDR3 nucleotide sequence: TGCAGTGCTACGACTAGCTGGGCCGTGCAGTACTTC. Protein: CSATTSWAVQYF.

The V and J genes are TRBV9 and TRBJ2-7, with TRBD2 matching over 8 bases. Germline V gene lookup returns CDR1 SGDLS and CDR2 YYNGEE. The CDR3 is 15 amino acids. The V segment lost 2 bases and the J segment 5 bases; nucleotides outside the gene matches: 9. The CDR3 DNA is TGTGCCAGCAGCGTTGGGGGGACTAGTCGCGACGAGCAGTACTTC. This sequence encodes CASSVGGTSRDEQYF.

V and J are TRBV29-1 and TRBJ2-3; TRBD2 might be the D (6 bases). The germline V gene encodes CDR1 SQVTM and CDR2 ANQGSEA. This CDR3 is built from 15 residues. The CDR3 reads CGALNRGRSTDTQYF. CDR3 DNA sequence: TGCGGCGCTTTAAACAGAGGGAGGAGCACAGATACGCAGTATTTT.

This clonotype was detected ten times or more. The chain has TRBV21-1 and TRBJ1-1; the tabulated D call, TRBD1, remains unverified against the DNA. TRBV21-1 is annotated as a pseudogene. The length of the CDR3 is 16 residues. The CDR3 nucleotides read TGTGCCAGCAGCAAAGTAGTACAGGGGGCGAGCACTGAAGCTTTCTTT. It is translated as CASSKVVQGASTEAFF.

In this sample, this clonotype turned up many times. This chain's CDR3 is CASSALVRVGETQYF. The DNA of the CDR3 is TGTGCCAGCAGCGCCCTGGTGAGGGTTGGAGAGACCCAGTACTTC. The chain has TRBV7-2 and TRBJ2-5; a weak D match, TRBD2 (5 bases). This CDR3 is 15 amino acids long. V was pared by 5 bases and J by 4 bases, with 17 bases between. The germline CDR1 and CDR2 sequences are SGHTA and FQGNSA.

This clonotype appeared many times. The chain is built from TRBV30 and TRBJ2-3; the D is unclear. The CDR3 extends over 14 amino acids. V was cut by 0 bases and J by 11 bases, with 18 bases left in between. The germline gives CDR1 GTSNPN, CDR2 SVGIG (reference sequence). This chain's CDR3 is CAWSVLYPPVEQYF. CDR3 DNA: TGTGCCTGGAGTGTACTCTACCCCCCCGTGGAGCAGTATTTT.